The rows below give T cell receptor beta chains drawn from one sample of a study of blood T cells in healthy people across ages. MiXCR, run by TCRdb on the 5' RACE reads, gives a single entry per CDR3 protein. The repertoire holds more than 900,000 distinct CDR3 sequences, almost 25% seen once, with about 0.69% in the top ten. The same sample was also studied in work on T cells of mothers and their children.

What was sequenced was blood. All receptors derive from a girl aged 2-9 years in good health. Each CDR3 is given without its conserved first and last residue. Only part of the rows carry a size: once, few, many, or a class if the clone is expanded.

V gene	clone size	J gene	CDR3 protein
TRBV13	few	.	ASSLASSGEQF
TRBV7-2	.	TRBJ2-5	ASSSITGGGQETQY
TRBV7-9	once	TRBJ2-5	ASSPGLQIETQY
TRBV9	.	TRBJ2-7	ASSVGPVAYEQY
TRBV6-5	few	TRBJ2-4	ASSSTEAKNIQY
TRBV11-2	once	TRBJ2-4	ASSFGAGGTKNIQY
TRBV28	.	TRBJ1-6	ASSFGLDNSPLH
TRBV16	.	TRBJ2-7	ASSLGVMDYEQY
TRBV4-1	few	TRBJ1-1	ASSTNSPGTEAF
TRBV29-1	.	TRBJ1-2	SVEWETAGGYT
TRBV7-3	.	TRBJ1-1	ASSTDLNTEAF
TRBV10-3	.	.	AVYQGNEQF
TRBV12-3/TRBV12-4	.	TRBJ2-7	ASRVTGHYEQY
TRBV19	few	TRBJ1-1	ASKTGEGAEAF
TRBV9	.	TRBJ2-2	ASSVALEGGSTGELF
TRBV28	few	TRBJ2-7	ASSTGHITGEQY
TRBV10-3	few	TRBJ2-1	AISVGGDEQF
TRBV4-2	.	TRBJ1-1	ASSPFINTEAF
TRBV28	once	.	ASTARRDGQY
TRBV18	.	TRBJ2-5	ASSQRGAQGTQY
TRBV11-1	once	TRBJ2-2	ASSPLYTGELF
TRBV14	few	TRBJ2-7	VSSHLDGYEQY
TRBV4-1	few	TRBJ1-2	ASSQDPGTGGYGYT
TRBV5-6	.	TRBJ2-4	ASSPGTGLNIQY
TRBV15	.	TRBJ2-3	ATSRPAEDTQY
TRBV7-9	.	TRBJ2-5	ASSSEGRTGETQY
TRBV5-1	few	TRBJ1-1	ASSPPAGSEAF
TRBV6-5	.	TRBJ2-5	ASSYSVAQETQY
TRBV6-4	once	TRBJ2-1	ASSDQRGSNEQF
TRBV7-9	.	TRBJ2-7	ASTSRTGARAHEQY
TRBV20-1	.	TRBJ1-5	SALDPGQSKNQPQH
TRBV20-1	.	TRBJ2-4	SASYTSRRDIQY
TRBV20-1	few	TRBJ2-1	SALRTSFNEQF
TRBV28	.	TRBJ1-1	ASSFPNRDRAF
TRBV6-5	.	TRBJ2-3	ASSLPGRGQDTQY
TRBV12-3/TRBV12-4	.	TRBJ1-1	ASTWGSHTEAF
TRBV7-9	few	TRBJ2-7	ASSSGDRDEQY
TRBV29-1	.	TRBJ2-5	SVEMGREEQETQY
TRBV28	.	TRBJ1-3	ASSLRGDTIY
TRBV7-2	.	TRBJ2-7	ASSFYVQDEQY
TRBV7-9	.	TRBJ1-5	ASSLAVGDPPLH
TRBV9	few	TRBJ1-6	ASSGHRDSPLH
TRBV27	.	TRBJ1-2	ASSLGRDDYGYT
TRBV28	many	TRBJ2-1	ASSLWAGGNEQF
TRBV28	.	.	ASTFTVLGEQY